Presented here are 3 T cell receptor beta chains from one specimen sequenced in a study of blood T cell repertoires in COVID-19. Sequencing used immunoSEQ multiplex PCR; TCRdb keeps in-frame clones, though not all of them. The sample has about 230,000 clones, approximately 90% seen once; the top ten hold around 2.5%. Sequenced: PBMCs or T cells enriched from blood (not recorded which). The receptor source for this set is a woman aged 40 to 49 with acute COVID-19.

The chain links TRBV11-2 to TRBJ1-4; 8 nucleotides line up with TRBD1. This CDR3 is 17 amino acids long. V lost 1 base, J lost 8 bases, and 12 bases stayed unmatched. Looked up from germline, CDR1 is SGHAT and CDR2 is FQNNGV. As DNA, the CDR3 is TGTGCCAGCAGCTTAGGGACAGGGATGGACTCGGGCGAAAAACTGTTTTTT. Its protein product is CASSLGTGMDSGEKLFF.

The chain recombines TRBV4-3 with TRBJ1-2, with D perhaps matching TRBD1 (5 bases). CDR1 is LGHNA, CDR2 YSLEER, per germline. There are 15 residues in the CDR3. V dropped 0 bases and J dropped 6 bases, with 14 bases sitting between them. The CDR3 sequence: CASSQDRVRADGYTF. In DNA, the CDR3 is TGCGCCAGCAGCCAAGACAGGGTACGGGCGGATGGCTACACCTTC.

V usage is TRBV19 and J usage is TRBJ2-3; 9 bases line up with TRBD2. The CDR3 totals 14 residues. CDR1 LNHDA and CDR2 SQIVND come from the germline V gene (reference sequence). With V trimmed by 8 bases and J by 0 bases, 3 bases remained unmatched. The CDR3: CASRTSGSTDTQYF. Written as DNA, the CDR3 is TGTGCCAGTCGCACTAGCGGGAGCACAGATACGCAGTATTTT.